The 17 T cell receptor beta chains listed next were all sequenced from one sample in a study of high-grade serous ovarian cancer treatment subgroups. Libraries were prepared by immunoSEQ multiplex PCR; TCRdb keeps only in-frame clonotypes and omits some of them. Among 4,500 to 5,000 clones listed, approximately 68% were seen once. Tumor tissue was taken before any definitive surgery or chemotherapy was given. The sample taken for sequencing was tumor tissue. These receptors were collected from a human donor with high-grade serous ovarian cancer.

The J gene is TRBJ1-1, the V gene TRBV6-1, with 9 bases aligning to TRBD1. This CDR3 has 15 amino acids. The V gene's germline CDR1 is MNHNS and CDR2 SASEGT. Losses at the gene ends were 6 bases for V and 0 bases for J; bases not matched to a gene: 5. The CDR3, as DNA: TGTGCCAGCAGAGACAGGGACAGGGTGAACACTGAAGCTTTCTTT. As protein: CASRDRDRVNTEAFF.

The chain has TRBV6-5 and TRBJ1-1; D is uncertain. Germline CDR1 reads MNHEY; CDR2 reads SVGAGI. Trimming stripped 6 bases from V and 4 bases from J, with 9 bases between. The length of the CDR3 is 12 residues. The CDR3 here is CASRRSGTEAFF. CDR3 in DNA: TGTGCCAGCAGACGGTCGGGCACTGAAGCTTTCTTT.

V usage is TRBV10-3 and J usage is TRBJ1-1; maybe TRBD1 (6 bases). The V gene's germline CDR1 is ENHRY and CDR2 SYGVKD. The CDR3 is 15 residues long. V was shortened by 2 bases and J by 6 bases, with 16 bases between the two germline ends. The CDR3 loop reads CAISETTGRLAEAFF. The DNA for the CDR3 is TGTGCCATCAGTGAGACGACAGGCAGGTTGGCTGAAGCTTTCTTT.

This chain connects TRBV11-2 to TRBJ1-1; D gene uncertain. Germline V gene data show CDR1 as SGHAT and CDR2 as FQNNGV. The CDR3 runs 15 residues. V shed 5 bases and J shed 0 bases, with 13 bases lying between them. The CDR3 DNA reads as TGTGCCAGCAGCCCCTTATGGCAGGTGAACACTGAAGCTTTCTTT. As protein: CASSPLWQVNTEAFF.

V gene TRBV7-3 combines with J gene TRBJ2-2, with D perhaps TRBD2 (7 bases). The CDR3 is made up of 16 amino acids. Germline lookup yields CDR1 SGHTA and CDR2 FQGTGA. Trimming pared 4 bases from V and 5 bases from J, leaving 17 bases between. The CDR3 region has the DNA TGTGCCAGCAGCTCCGTCCGGCGGGGGCGGACCGGGGAGCTGTTTTTT. Its translation: CASSSVRRGRTGELFF.

This sequence joins TRBV18 and TRBJ2-1; 8 bases map to TRBD1. Trimming cost V 0 bases and J 5 bases; bases outside gene matches: 6. Germline V gene sequence: CDR1 KGHSH, CDR2 LQKENI. CDR3 length equals 16 residues. This CDR3 reads CASSPPDRALHNEQFF. The CDR3 DNA follows: TGTGCCAGCTCACCACCGGACAGGGCACTACACAATGAGCAGTTCTTC. Filled out from reference TRBV18 and TRBJ2-1, the complete variable domain reads NAGVMQNPRHLVRRRGQEARLRCSPMKGHSHVYWYRQLPEEGLKFMVYLQKENIIDESGMPKERFSAEFPKEGPSILRIQQVVRGDSAAYFCASSPPDRALHNEQFFGPGTRLTVL.

The V gene is TRBV5-5, the J gene TRBJ1-1, with 7 bases lining up with TRBD1. The ends lost 3 bases at V and 5 bases at J; junction bases unmatched: 16. From germline, CDR1 is SGHKS and CDR2 YYEKEE (reference sequence). The CDR3 extends over 17 amino acids. CDR3 in amino acids: CASSSYPGEGAGTEAFF. CDR3 sequence (DNA): TGTGCCAGCAGCTCATATCCCGGGGAGGGGGCGGGTACTGAAGCTTTCTTT.

The genes are TRBV6-1 and TRBJ2-3; the D is unclear. There are 12 residues in the CDR3. CDR1 and CDR2 (germline): MNHNS, SASEGT. V was shortened by 6 bases and J by 3 bases, with 7 bases between the two germline ends. The CDR3, as DNA: TGTGCCAGCAGCGCCCAAACAGATACGCAGTATTTT. Translated, it gives CASSAQTDTQYF.

The genes are TRBV25-1 and TRBJ1-1; unclear D gene. This CDR3 has 13 amino acids. Germline V gives CDR1 MGHDK, CDR2 SYGVNS. V lost 4 bases to trimming and J lost 2 bases, with 8 bases between them. The CDR3 region is CASSAVGNTEAFF. The CDR3 nucleotides are TGTGCCAGCAGTGCCGTGGGAAACACTGAAGCTTTCTTT.

Note on this clone: A junction boundary mismatches the germline segment, possibly from a read error. This chain links TRBV5-5 with TRBJ1-1; the D gene is possibly TRBD1 (5 bases). The CDR3 runs 16 residues. Germline CDR1 reads SGHKS; CDR2 reads YYEKEE (reference sequence). The CDR3 region is CASRRRGRDGLAEAFF. Here the CDR3 DNA reads TGCGCCAGCAGGCGGCGGGGGAGGGATGGGTTGGCTGAAGCTTTCTTT.

V gene TRBV7-8 combines with J gene TRBJ1-1, with TRBD1 matching over 7 bases. The germline gives CDR1 SGHVS, CDR2 FQNEAQ. V lost 2 bases and J lost 4; bases outside the gene matches: 10. This CDR3 has 16 residues. CDR3 sequence (DNA): TGTGCCAGCAGCTTACAAGAGACAGGGCTGGTCACTGAAGCTTTCTTT. This gives the protein CASSLQETGLVTEAFF.

The chain recombines TRBV9 with TRBJ1-4; D may be TRBD1 (5 bases). The ends were cut back, 0 bases at V and 6 bases at J, with 12 bases in the middle. This CDR3 region has 15 residues. Germline V CDR1 and CDR2: SGDLS, YYNGEE. The CDR3 loop is CASSVEGWDDEKLFF. CDR3 DNA: TGTGCCAGCAGCGTAGAGGGGTGGGACGATGAAAAACTGTTTTTT.

Only one count was recorded for this clone. The gene calls are TRBV5-1 and TRBJ2-5; 16 bases align to TRBD2. The CDR3 extends over 16 amino acids. Germline V gene lookup returns CDR1 SGHRS and CDR2 YFSETQ. V was pared by 4 bases and J by 6 bases, with 6 bases of the junction left unmatched. Here the CDR3 reads CASSEGLAGGLKTQYF. The CDR3 DNA is TGCGCCAGCAGCGAGGGACTAGCGGGGGGGCTGAAGACCCAGTACTTC.

The chain joins TRBV30 to TRBJ1-3; D unresolved. V lost 0 bases and J lost 0, with 9 bases in between. Germline loops: CDR1 GTSNPN, CDR2 SVGIG (reference sequence). CDR3 size: 15 residues. CDR3 protein: CAWSVPRSSGNTIYF. In DNA form, the CDR3 reads TGTGCCTGGAGTGTACCGCGCAGCTCTGGAAACACCATATATTTT. The variable domain in full, with the rest retrieved from reference TRBV30 and TRBJ1-3, is SQTIHQWPATLVQPVGSPLSLECTVEGTSNPNLYWYRQAAGRGLQLLFYSVGIGQISSEVPQNLSASRPQDRQFILSSKKLLLSDSGFYLCAWSVPRSSGNTIYFGEGSWLTVV.

This clone is a singleton in its sample. The V call is TRBV27, the J call TRBJ2-2, with 9 positions matching TRBD2. V was clipped by 6 bases and J by 5 bases; unmatched bases: 13. This CDR3 has 17 amino acids. CDR1 is MNHEY and CDR2 is SMNVEV in the germline V gene (reference sequence). The CDR3 nucleotides are TGTGCCAGCAGGTCGACAGGTGGTCTAGCGGGAACCGGGGAGCTGTTTTTT. Translated, it gives CASRSTGGLAGTGELFF.

The chain recombines TRBV25-1 with TRBJ1-2; D is perhaps TRBD1 (6 bases). The germline CDR1 and CDR2 sequences are MGHDK and SYGVNS. The V gene lost 5 bases and the J gene lost 8 bases, with 9 bases spanning the gap. CDR3 length equals 11 residues. The CDR3 DNA reads as TGTGCCAGCAGTTGGGGGGGCGGCTACACCTTC. Translation gives CASSWGGGYTF.

This clone was seen more than once but under ten times. The V call is TRBV9, the J call TRBJ1-4, with TRBD1 identical over 10 bases. Trimming took 5 bases from V and 5 from J; bases not matched to a gene: 3. Germline CDR1 SGDLS, CDR2 YYNGEE. The CDR3 has 14 residues. In DNA form, the CDR3 reads TGTGCCAGCAGAGGGACAGGGGCAAATGAAAAACTGTTTTTT. Translated: CASRGTGANEKLFF.